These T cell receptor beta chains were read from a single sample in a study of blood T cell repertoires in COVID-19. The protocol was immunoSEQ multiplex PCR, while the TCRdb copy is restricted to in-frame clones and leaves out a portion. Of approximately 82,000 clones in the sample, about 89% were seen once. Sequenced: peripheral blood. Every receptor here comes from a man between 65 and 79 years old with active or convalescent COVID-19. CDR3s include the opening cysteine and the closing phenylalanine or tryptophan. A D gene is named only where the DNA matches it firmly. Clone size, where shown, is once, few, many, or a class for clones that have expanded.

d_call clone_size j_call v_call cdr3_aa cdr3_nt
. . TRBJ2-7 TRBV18 CASSPPATRHEQYF TGTGCCAGCTCACCACCGGCTACCAGGCACGAGCAGTACTTC
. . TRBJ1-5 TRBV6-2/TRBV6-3 CASTPRVGVSNQPQHF TGTGCCAGCACCCCCCGGGTCGGGGTGAGCAATCAGCCCCAGCATTTT
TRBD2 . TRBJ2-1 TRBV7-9 CASSPWVAGVLYNEQFF TGTGCCAGCAGCCCCTGGGTGGCGGGAGTCCTCTACAATGAGCAGTTCTTC
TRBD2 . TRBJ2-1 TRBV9 CASSLSGDPKFF TGTGCCAGCAGTCTAAGCGGGGACCCGAAGTTCTTC
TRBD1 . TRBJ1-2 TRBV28 CASSLFGTVGTGYTF TGTGCCAGCAGTTTATTTGGGACAGTAGGGACCGGCTACACCTTC
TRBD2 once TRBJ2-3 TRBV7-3 CASSSGLAGGQDTQYF TGTGCCAGCAGCTCGGGACTAGCGGGAGGGCAAGATACGCAGTATTTT
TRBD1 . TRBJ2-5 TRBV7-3 CASSRDRGSETQYF TGTGCCAGCAGCCGGGACAGGGGATCGGAGACCCAGTACTTC
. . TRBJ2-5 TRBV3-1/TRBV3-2 CASKPPYQGETQYF TGTGCCAGCAAGCCCCCCTACCAGGGAGAGACCCAGTACTTC
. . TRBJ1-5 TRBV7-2 CASSWYRDTNQPQHF TGTGCCAGCAGCTGGTACCGGGACACCAATCAGCCCCAGCATTTT
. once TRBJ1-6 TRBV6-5 CASSSVGGLNSPLHF TGTGCCAGTTCCTCGGTCGGGGGGCTGAATTCACCCCTCCACTTT
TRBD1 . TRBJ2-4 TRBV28 CASSLPTGINIQYF TGTGCCAGCAGCCTCCCGACAGGGATAAACATTCAGTACTTC
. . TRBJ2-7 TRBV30 CAWTLRQGGRYEQYF TGTGCCTGGACTTTACGACAGGGCGGGAGGTACGAGCAGTACTTC
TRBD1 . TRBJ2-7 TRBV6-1 CASSERQGFSYEQYF TGTGCCAGCAGTGAAAGACAGGGCTTTTCCTACGAGCAGTACTTC
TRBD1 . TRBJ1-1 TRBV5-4 CASSYGGTGGTEAFF TGTGCCAGCAGTTATGGAGGGACAGGGGGCACTGAAGCTTTCTTT
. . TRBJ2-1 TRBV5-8 CASSLHNEQFF TGTGCCAGCAGCCTACACAATGAGCAGTTCTTC
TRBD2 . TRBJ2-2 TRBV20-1 CSASLGGRDGELFF TGCAGTGCTAGTCTTGGCGGGAGAGACGGGGAGCTGTTTTTT
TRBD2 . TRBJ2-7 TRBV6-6 CASSAGTSGYEQYF TGTGCCAGCAGTGCCGGGACTAGCGGCTACGAGCAGTACTTC
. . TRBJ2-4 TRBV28 CASSFRGANIQYF TGTGCCAGCAGTTTTCGGGGGGCGAACATTCAGTACTTC
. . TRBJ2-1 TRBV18 CASSKTSLRQSSYNEQFF TGTGCCAGCTCAAAAACGAGTTTGCGGCAGAGCTCCTACAATGAGCAGTTCTTC
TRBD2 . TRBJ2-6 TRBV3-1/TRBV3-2 CASSPAGAGANVLTF TGTGCCAGCAGCCCAGCGGGAGCTGGGGCCAACGTCCTGACTTTC
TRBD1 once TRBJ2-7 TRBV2 CASSVGQGAFDEQYF TGTGCCAGCAGTGTAGGACAGGGGGCGTTTGACGAGCAGTACTTC
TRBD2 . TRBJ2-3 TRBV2 CASSRWTSGVSTDTQYF TGTGCCAGCAGTAGGTGGACTAGCGGGGTTAGCACAGATACGCAGTATTTT
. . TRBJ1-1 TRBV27 CASSSRVGNTEAFF TGTGCCAGCAGTTCCCGGGTGGGTAACACTGAAGCTTTCTTT
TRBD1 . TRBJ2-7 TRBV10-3 CAISESGGQGGYEQYF TGTGCCATCAGTGAGTCTGGGGGACAGGGGGGCTACGAGCAGTACTTC
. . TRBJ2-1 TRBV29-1 CSVIPAGRSSGQFF TGCAGCGTGATTCCGGCGGGGAGATCGTCGGGGCAGTTCTTC
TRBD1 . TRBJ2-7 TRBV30 CAWTPGTALYEQYF TGTGCCTGGACCCCCGGGACAGCACTGTACGAGCAGTACTTC
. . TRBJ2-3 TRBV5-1 CASSLVRGRGDTQYF TGCGCCAGCAGCTTGGTCAGGGGACGAGGAGATACGCAGTATTTT
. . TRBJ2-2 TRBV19 CASSVGLPGAGELFF TGTGCCAGTAGTGTTGGACTGCCGGGCGCCGGGGAGCTGTTTTTT
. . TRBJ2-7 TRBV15 CATSRDWQTTYEQYF TGTGCCACCAGCAGAGATTGGCAAACCACCTACGAGCAGTACTTC
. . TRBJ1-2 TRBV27 CASSWTAQGGYGYTF TGTGCCAGCAGTTGGACAGCCCAAGGGGGCTATGGCTACACCTTC
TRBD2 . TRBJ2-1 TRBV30 CAWSVGTSGRKTYNEQFF TGTGCCTGGAGTGTAGGTACTAGCGGGAGGAAGACCTACAATGAGCAGTTCTTC
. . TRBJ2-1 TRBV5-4 CASSLGTASYNEQFF TGTGCCAGCAGCTTGGGTACAGCCTCCTACAATGAGCAGTTCTTC
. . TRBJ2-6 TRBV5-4 CASSPRDSGANVLTF TGTGCCAGCAGCCCGCGAGACTCTGGGGCCAACGTCCTGACTTTC
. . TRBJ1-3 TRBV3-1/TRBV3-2 CASSQDILSGNTIYF TGTGCCAGCAGCCAAGATATCCTCTCTGGAAACACCATATATTTT
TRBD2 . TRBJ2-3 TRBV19 CATRTSGNKDTQYF TGTGCCACGCGGACTAGCGGGAATAAAGATACGCAGTATTTT
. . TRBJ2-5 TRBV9 CASSVAPSTETQYF TGTGCCAGCAGCGTAGCTCCGTCCACTGAGACCCAGTACTTC
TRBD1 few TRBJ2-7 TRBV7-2 CASSPGTGFYEQYF TGTGCCAGCAGCCCCGGGACAGGGTTTTACGAGCAGTACTTC
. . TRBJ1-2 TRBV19 CASSPLSGGYGYTF TGTGCCAGTAGCCCTCTTTCGGGTGGCTATGGCTACACCTTC
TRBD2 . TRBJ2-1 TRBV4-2 CASSRGLASGREGNSYNEQFF TGTGCCAGCAGCCGAGGGCTGGCTAGCGGGAGGGAAGGGAATTCCTACAATGAGCAGTTCTTC
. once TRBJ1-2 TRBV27 CATYGTGPAYGYTF TGTGCCACCTACGGCACAGGACCGGCCTATGGCTACACCTTC
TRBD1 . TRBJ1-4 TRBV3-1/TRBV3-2 CASSRGQGWEKLFF TGTGCCAGCAGCCGTGGACAGGGGTGGGAAAAACTGTTTTTT
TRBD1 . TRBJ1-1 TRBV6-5 CASRRDSLTEAFF TGTGCCAGCAGACGGGACAGTCTCACTGAAGCTTTCTTT
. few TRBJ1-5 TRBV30 CAWSGELSQPQHF TGTGCCTGGAGTGGCGAGCTATCCCAGCCCCAGCATTTT
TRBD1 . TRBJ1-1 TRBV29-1 CSATGTGGYEAFF TGCAGCGCCACCGGGACAGGCGGATATGAAGCTTTCTTT
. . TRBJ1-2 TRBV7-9 CASSLGGAPGGYTF TGTGCCAGCAGCTTAGGTGGGGCCCCCGGCGGCTACACCTTC
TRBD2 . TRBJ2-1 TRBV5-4 CASSSGTSRNEQFF TGTGCCAGCAGCTCGGGGACTAGCAGAAATGAGCAGTTCTTC
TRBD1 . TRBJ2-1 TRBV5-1 CASSSTIPGQGIF TGCGCCAGCAGCTCTACGATTCCGGGACAGGGTATCTTC
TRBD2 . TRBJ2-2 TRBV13 CASSPGLADYTGELFF TGTGCCAGCAGCCCGGGACTAGCGGACTACACCGGGGAGCTGTTTTTT
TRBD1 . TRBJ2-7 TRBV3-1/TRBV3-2 CASSWTGGNEQYF TGTGCCAGCAGTTGGACAGGGGGCAACGAGCAGTACTTC
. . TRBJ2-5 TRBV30 CAWTPSGRRRKETQYF TGTGCCTGGACTCCATCAGGACGGCGGAGGAAGGAGACCCAGTACTTC
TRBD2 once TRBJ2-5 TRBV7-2 CASSRGGQVETQYF TGTGCCAGCAGCCGGGGGGGGCAGGTAGAGACCCAGTACTTC
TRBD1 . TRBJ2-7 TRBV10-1 CASTGQAAYEQYF TGCGCCAGTACGGGACAGGCCGCATACGAGCAGTACTTC
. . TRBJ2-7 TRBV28 CASSLMSGEQYF TGTGCCAGCAGTTTAATGTCAGGGGAGCAGTACTTC